A single TCR beta chain is shown here with its context. The antigen is unknown. The data originate from a study of a mutant IDH1 vaccine in newly diagnosed glioma. At the level of the study: Sex among treated patients split around 60% male, approximately 38% female; mean age was approximately 40 years.

This CDR3 is built from 14 residues. Germline V gene lookup returns CDR1 LNHDA and CDR2 SQIVND (reference sequence). V was clipped by 4 bases and J by 8 bases; unmatched bases: 4. The assay was immunoSEQ multiplex PCR, and TCRdb's table has in-frame clones only and misses some. The sample records some 130,000 clones, about four fifths being singletons. Regarding time point: week 11, during vaccination. Each vaccine dose was 300 ug of mutant IDH1 20-mer peptide, with topical imiquimod. There were new WHO grade 3 or 4 astrocytomas in the donors, and these were IDH1-mutant and ATRX-lost. The source of this sequence is a man in his forties or fifties with glioma. This rearrangement joins TRBV19 to TRBJ1-5; 11 nucleotides align to TRBD1. Here the sequenced sample was PBMCs, taken from a glioma patient whose treatment included an IDH1 peptide vaccine. Here the CDR3 DNA reads TGTGCCAGTAGTACCGGGACAGGGGGAGAGCCCCAGCATTTT. Its protein is CASSTGTGGEPQHF.